This T cell receptor beta chain was sequenced for a study of blood T cell repertoires in COVID-19. Study-wide background: COVID-19 samples from acute and convalescent phases originated in the United States, Italy and Spain. T cells, B-cell-depleted T cells, or PBMCs provided the cDNA or gDNA that served as material.

Original analysis: Using reference gene primer amplification, nucleated cell counts were estimated. Sequencing was performed with immunoSEQ multiplex PCR; in TCRdb, only in-frame clones are kept and a portion is missing. Clonal size and the V and J genes are those of that table, whereas D and trimming came from the DNA. This sample has 250,000 to 300,000 clones, with around 83% found just once. Unmatched junction bases numbered 19, after V lost 7 bases and J lost 10 bases. This CDR3 has 15 residues. Germline assignment: CDR1 GTSNPN and CDR2 SVGIG (reference sequence). The receptor's source is a man between 18 and 35 years old with active or convalescent COVID-19. This sequence joins TRBV30 and TRBJ2-1, with 7 bases fitting TRBD1. Sequencing input: peripheral blood. CDR3 nucleotide sequence: TGTGCCTCGATCAATACAGGGGACGTTTTTGGGGAGCAGTTCTTC. Translating gives CASINTGDVFGEQFF.